Listed here are 5 T cell receptor beta chains from one sample, sequenced in a study of OX40 agonist ivuxolimab in advanced cancers. The method was immunoSEQ multiplex PCR; TCRdb's version includes in-frame clones alone and lacks a portion of them. This sample has approximately 84,000 clones; 65% to 90% occur once, and the top ten carry 2%. The sample in question was CD4+ or CD8+ T cells sorted from blood, obtained in a trial of the OX40 agonist ivuxolimab. The receptors were gathered from an adult with an advanced solid tumor such as melanoma, head and neck, liver or kidney cancer.

This clone occurred many times. CDR3 coding DNA: TGTGCCAGCAGTACCGGGACAGTTAAGGAAAAACTGTTTTTT. This gives the protein CASSTGTVKEKLFF. The rearrangement uses TRBV2 and TRBJ1-4; 7 bases are shared with TRBD1. CDR3 size: 14 residues. J gave up 8 bases and V 5 bases, and 8 bases lay outside the gene matches. The germline CDR1 and CDR2 sequences are SNHLY and FYNNEI. The full variable domain, its missing parts supplied by reference TRBV2 and TRBJ1-4, is EPEVTQTPSHQVTQMGQEVILRCVPISNHLYFYWYRQILGQKVEFLVSFYNNEISEKSEIFDDQFSVERPDGSNFTLKIRSTKLEDSAMYFCASSTGTVKEKLFFGSGTQLSVL.

The chain employs TRBV2 and TRBJ1-6; 9 nucleotides agree with TRBD1. Germline V CDR1 and CDR2: SNHLY, FYNNEI. The CDR3 runs 16 residues. Unmatched junction bases numbered 12, after V lost 8 bases and J lost 7 bases. DNA for the CDR3: TGTGCCAGCCTGTCTTTGCTACAGGGGGCAAATTCACCCCTCCACTTT. Its translation: CASLSLLQGANSPLHF.

The chain is built from TRBV5-1 and TRBJ1-1; D is uncertain. With 4 bases removed from V and 0 bases from J, the gap between germline ends came to 7 bases. CDR3 size: 13 residues. Germline lookup yields CDR1 SGHRS and CDR2 YFSETQ. In DNA form, the CDR3 reads TGCGCCAGCAGCCGAGAGTTGAACACTGAAGCTTTCTTT. It is translated as CASSRELNTEAFF.

The rearrangement uses TRBV27 and TRBJ2-7; 7 bases map to TRBD2. With V trimmed by 6 bases and J by 1 base, 3 bases remained unmatched. The CDR3 has 13 amino acids. Germline CDR1 is MNHEY and CDR2 is SMNVEV (reference sequence). This CDR3 reads CASRSGDSYEQYF. The CDR3 bases are TGTGCCAGCAGAAGCGGGGATTCCTACGAGCAGTACTTC.

V gene TRBV5-6 combines with J gene TRBJ2-2, with unresolved D. CDR1 is SGHDT and CDR2 is YYEEEE in the germline V gene. The CDR3 contains 14 residues. The ends were cut back, 1 base at V and 6 bases at J, with 10 bases in the middle. For the CDR3, the DNA is TGTGCCAGCAGCTTGTGGGGAACCCCCGGGGAGCTGTTTTTT. Encoded protein: CASSLWGTPGELFF.